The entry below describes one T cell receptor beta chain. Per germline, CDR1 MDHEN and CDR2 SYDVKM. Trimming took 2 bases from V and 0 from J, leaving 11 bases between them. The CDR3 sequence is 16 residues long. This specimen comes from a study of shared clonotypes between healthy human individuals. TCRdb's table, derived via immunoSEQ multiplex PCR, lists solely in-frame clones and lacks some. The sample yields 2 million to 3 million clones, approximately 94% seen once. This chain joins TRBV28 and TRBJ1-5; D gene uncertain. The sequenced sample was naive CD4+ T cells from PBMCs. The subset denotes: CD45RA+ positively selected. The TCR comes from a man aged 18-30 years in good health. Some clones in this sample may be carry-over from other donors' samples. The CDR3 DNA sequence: TGTGCCAGCAGTTTAATTAGCGCGTATAGCAATCAGCCCCAGCATTTT. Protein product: CASSLISAYSNQPQHF.